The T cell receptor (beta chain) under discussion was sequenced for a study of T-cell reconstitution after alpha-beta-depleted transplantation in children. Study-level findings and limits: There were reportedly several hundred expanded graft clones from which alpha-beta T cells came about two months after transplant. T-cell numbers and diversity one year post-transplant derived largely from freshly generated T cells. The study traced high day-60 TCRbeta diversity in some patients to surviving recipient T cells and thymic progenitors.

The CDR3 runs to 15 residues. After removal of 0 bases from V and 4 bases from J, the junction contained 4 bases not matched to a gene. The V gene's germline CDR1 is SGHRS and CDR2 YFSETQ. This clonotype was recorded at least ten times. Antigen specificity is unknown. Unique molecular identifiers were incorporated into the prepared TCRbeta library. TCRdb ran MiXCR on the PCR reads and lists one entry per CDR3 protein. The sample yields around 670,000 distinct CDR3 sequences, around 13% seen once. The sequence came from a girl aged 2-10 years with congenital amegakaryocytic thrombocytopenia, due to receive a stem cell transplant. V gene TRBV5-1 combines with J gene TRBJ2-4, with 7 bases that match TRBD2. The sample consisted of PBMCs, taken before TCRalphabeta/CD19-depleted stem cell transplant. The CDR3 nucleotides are TGCGCCAGCAGCTTGGCATTGCGGGAGAAAAACATTCAGTACTTC. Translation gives CASSLALREKNIQYF.